Following are 5 T cell receptor beta chains from one sample sequenced in a study of regulatory T cells in long-lasting Graves disease. Specified time point: newly diagnosed GD, antithyroid drugs for less than 3 months. PBMC RNA was the source of the TCR library. Construction of TCR beta libraries relied on iRepertoire HTBI primers and on Arm-PCR targeting CDR3 regions. One entry per CDR3 protein results from TCRdb running MiXCR on the multiplex PCR reads. The sample holds about 520,000 distinct CDR3 sequences; 12% are singletons and the top ten take almost 9%. These records were also assigned to another study, of T cells in Graves' hyperthyroidism and ophthalmopathy.

The specimen was peripheral blood mononuclear cells (PBMCs), collected at new diagnosis, from a patient treated with antithyroid drugs. The source of these receptors is a woman aged 25-40 years with Graves disease.

This clonotype has a count of ten or more. This CDR3 is CSVKRLVGLKAKNIQYF. For the CDR3, the DNA is TGCAGCGTGAAGCGACTCGTCGGACTTAAAGCCAAAAACATTCAGTACTTC. The chain employs TRBV29-1 and TRBJ2-4, with D perhaps TRBD2 (5 bases). The germline gives CDR1 SQVTM, CDR2 ANQGSEA. The CDR3 loop spans 17 amino acids. The ends were cut back, 6 bases at V and 0 bases at J, with 21 bases in the middle.

This clonotype was seen ten or more times. The chain uses TRBV27 and TRBJ1-5; tentatively, D is TRBD1 (6 bases). Germline V gene lookup returns CDR1 MNHEY and CDR2 SMNVEV (reference sequence). Trimming left V 6 bases short and J 1 base short, with 10 bases between. The CDR3 has 14 amino acids. The CDR3 bases are TGTGCCAGCAGCCCAACAGGGAGCAATCAGCCCCAGCATTTT. Its protein is CASSPTGSNQPQHF.

This clonotype was seen at least ten times. The J gene is TRBJ1-1, the V gene TRBV12-3 or TRBV12-4; unclear D gene. The CDR3 covers 11 residues. V was cut by 8 bases and J by 5 bases, with 9 bases left in between. CDR3 nucleotides: TGTGCCAGCCGCTGGAGGACTGAAGCTTTCTTT. Translated, it gives CASRWRTEAFF.

This clonotype came up many times. The chain links TRBV2 to TRBJ2-4, with 10 bases lining up with TRBD1. The CDR3 has 14 residues. V shed 4 bases and J 8 bases; nucleotides not matched to a gene: 5. Germline V gives CDR1 SNHLY, CDR2 FYNNEI. Here the CDR3 DNA reads TGTGCCAGCAGTGGGGACAGGGGTGGTTACATTCAGTACTTC. Protein product: CASSGDRGGYIQYF. Complete variable domain (other parts from reference TRBV2 and TRBJ2-4): EPEVTQTPSHQVTQMGQEVILRCVPISNHLYFYWYRQILGQKVEFLVSFYNNEISEKSEIFDDQFSVERPDGSNFTLKIRSTKLEDSAMYFCASSGDRGGYIQYFGAGTRLSVL.

This clonotype was seen repeatedly, ten times or more. The J gene is TRBJ2-4, the V gene TRBV27, with unresolved D. V dropped 3 bases and J dropped 4 bases, with 10 bases sitting between them. CDR1 is MNHEY, CDR2 SMNVEV, per germline (reference sequence). The CDR3 sequence is 14 residues long. DNA of the CDR3: TGTGCCAGCAGTTTGGGCGGTATGAAAAACATTCAGTACTTC. Protein: CASSLGGMKNIQYF.